There are many counts of the clone carrying this T cell receptor (beta chain). What it binds is not known. The sample comes from a study of identical twins. Overall study results and limits: Insertions were reduced in abundant cord blood beta clonotypes but not in memory repertoires.

CDR3 length equals 12 residues. The ends lost 3 bases at V and 10 bases at J; junction bases unmatched: 7. Per germline, CDR1 SQVTM and CDR2 ANQGSEA. Via MiXCR, TCRdb re-called the 5' RACE reads, giving one row per CDR3 protein. Of 200,000 to 250,000 distinct CDR3 sequences in the sample, 6.5% to 8.5% were seen once. The sample also formed part of further work on yellow fever vaccine responses in identical twins.

This chain joins TRBV29-1 and TRBJ1-2; 8 bases align to TRBD1. The clonotype was recovered from a woman younger than 30 in good health. Sequenced material: memory (CD45RO+) T cells sorted from blood. The CDR3 nucleotides read TGCAGCGTTGATCTGGACAGGGCCTACTACACCTTC. Translated: CSVDLDRAYYTF.